This entry is about one T cell receptor (beta chain). Its antigen is not known. This sample was included in a study of OX40 agonist ivuxolimab in advanced cancers. Study-wide results and limits: Clonal expansion by week 6 occurred in CD4+ and CD8+ blood T cells (at 0.1 to 3.0 mg/kg).

Libraries were prepared by immunoSEQ multiplex PCR; TCRdb keeps only in-frame clonotypes and omits some of them. The sample yields 90,000 or so clones, roughly 89% seen once. The sequence came from an adult with an advanced solid tumor such as melanoma, head and neck, liver or kidney cancer. The input for sequencing was CD4+ or CD8+ T cells sorted from blood, taken in a trial of the OX40 agonist ivuxolimab.

CDR3 residues: CASSWTGTGGTGELFF. CDR3 nucleotide sequence: TGTGCCAGCAGCTGGACCGGGACAGGGGGCACCGGGGAGCTGTTTTTT. The chain employs TRBV7-3 and TRBJ2-2; 11 nucleotides match TRBD1. Germline CDR1 is SGHTA and CDR2 is FQGTGA. After removal of 4 bases from V and 4 bases from J, the junction contained 5 bases not matched to a gene. The CDR3 runs to 16 residues.